The 8 T cell receptor beta chains below were found in one sample sequenced in a study of shared clonotypes between healthy human individuals. TCRdb keeps only in-frame clones here, not all; method: immunoSEQ multiplex PCR. This repertoire shows about 580,000 clones, roughly 98% found once; its top ten account for roughly 0.29%. Positive CCR7 selection of CD45RO-negative cells yielded the naive CD8 cells, and terminally differentiated effector memory CD45RA+ cells were excluded. The sample was naive CD8+ T cells sorted from blood. The receptors come from a man in his thirties or forties in good health.

The chain couples TRBV7-8 to TRBJ1-4, with TRBD1 matching 9 bases. Germline V lookup: CDR1 SGHVS, CDR2 FQNEAQ. Losses at the gene ends were 5 bases for V and 2 bases for J; bases not matched to a gene: 9. The CDR3 covers 17 residues. CDR3 protein: CASSERTGVLTNEKLFF. The DNA for the CDR3 is TGTGCCAGCAGCGAACGGACAGGGGTTCTCACTAATGAAAAACTGTTTTTT.

On this clone: Different DNA sequences within this sample yield the same CDR3. The chain links TRBV5-1 to TRBJ2-7, with 10 bases matching TRBD1. The germline CDR1 and CDR2 sequences are SGHRS and YFSETQ. The CDR3 is made up of 14 amino acids. V gave up 2 bases and J gave up 2 bases; unmatched junction bases: 1. The CDR3, as DNA: TGCGCCAGCAGCTTCGGGACAGGGGCCTACGAGCAGTACTTC. Translation: CASSFGTGAYEQYF.

The chain recombines TRBV29-1 with TRBJ1-1; 7 positions match TRBD1. The CDR3 has 11 residues. Germline V gene sequence: CDR1 SQVTM, CDR2 ANQGSEA. The V gene end was trimmed by 6 bases and the J gene end by 7 bases; junction bases not matched to a gene: 5. In nucleotides, the CDR3 is TGCAGCGTGGGACAGCCTTTTGAAGCTTTCTTT. It yields the protein CSVGQPFEAFF.

V usage is TRBV6-5 and J usage is TRBJ2-1, with 10 nucleotides matching TRBD2. Germline-derived CDR1 and CDR2 are MNHEY and SVGAGI. The J segment lost 8 bases and the V segment lost 7 bases, leaving 11 bases of the junction unmatched. The CDR3 totals 15 residues. CDR3: CASTTGLAGADEQFF. In nucleotides, the CDR3 is TGTGCCAGCACTACTGGGCTAGCGGGAGCCGATGAGCAGTTCTTC.

V is TRBV30 and J is TRBJ2-6; the D is unclear. Germline CDR1 is GTSNPN and CDR2 is SVGIG (reference sequence). The CDR3 length is 16 residues. Trimming stripped 2 bases from V and 0 bases from J, with 11 bases between. The CDR3 protein is CAWSKSISSGANVLTF. The CDR3 nucleotides are TGTGCCTGGAGTAAAAGCATCAGCTCTGGGGCCAACGTCCTGACTTTC.

V and J are TRBV7-6 and TRBJ2-1; 10 bases agree with TRBD2. Germline V gene data show CDR1 as SGHVS and CDR2 as FNYEAQ. The trim removed 5 bases at V and 6 bases at J, leaving 13 bases unmatched. This CDR3 is 17 amino acids long. CDR3 residues: CASSPSVDSGRFNEQFF. CDR3 bases: TGTGCCAGCAGCCCCTCCGTTGATAGCGGGAGGTTCAATGAGCAGTTCTTC.

This rearrangement joins TRBV6-5 to TRBJ1-1; D is unclear. Germline V gene sequence: CDR1 MNHEY, CDR2 SVGAGI. Between the trimmed V and J ends, which lost 8 bases and 0 bases, there was a span of 13 bases. The CDR3 length is 14 residues. CDR3 sequence reads: CASAGLHMNTEAFF. The DNA of the CDR3 is TGTGCCAGCGCCGGCCTACACATGAACACTGAAGCTTTCTTT.

The V call is TRBV5-6, the J call TRBJ2-5; TRBD2 agrees at 8 bases. CDR1 is SGHDT, CDR2 YYEEEE, per germline. The CDR3 has 17 amino acids. J gave up 4 bases and V 7 bases, and 18 bases lay outside the gene matches. The CDR3 DNA sequence: TGTGCCAGCGGGACGCCCATTACCGGACTAGCCCCAGAGACCCAGTACTTC. Residues: CASGTPITGLAPETQYF.